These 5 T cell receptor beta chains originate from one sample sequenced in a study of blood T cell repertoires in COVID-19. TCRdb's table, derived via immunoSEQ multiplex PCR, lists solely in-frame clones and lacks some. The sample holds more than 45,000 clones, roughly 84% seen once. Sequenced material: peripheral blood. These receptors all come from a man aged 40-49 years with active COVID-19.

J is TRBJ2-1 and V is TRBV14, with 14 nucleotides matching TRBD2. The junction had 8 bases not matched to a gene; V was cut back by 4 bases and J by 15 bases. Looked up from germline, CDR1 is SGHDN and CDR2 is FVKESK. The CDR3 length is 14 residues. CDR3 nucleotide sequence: TGTGCCAGCAGCCTCGGGACTAGCGGGAGTAGGCCGTTCTTC. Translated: CASSLGTSGSRPFF.

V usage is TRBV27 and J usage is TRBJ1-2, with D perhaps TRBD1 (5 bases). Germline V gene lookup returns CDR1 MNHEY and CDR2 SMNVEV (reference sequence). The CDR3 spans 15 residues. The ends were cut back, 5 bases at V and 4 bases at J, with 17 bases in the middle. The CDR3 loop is CASSLRAVGSYGYTF. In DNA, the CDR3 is TGTGCCAGCAGTCTCAGGGCGGTGGGGTCCTATGGCTACACCTTC.

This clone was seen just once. CDR3 DNA: TGTGCCACCAGCAGAGATCACCCAGGGGGTCAGACTGAAGCTTTCTTT. Its translation is CATSRDHPGGQTEAFF. V and J are TRBV15 and TRBJ1-1, with TRBD1 matching over 7 bases. The V gene's germline CDR1 is LNHNV and CDR2 YYDKDF (reference sequence). V lost 0 bases, J lost 5 bases, and 9 bases stayed unmatched. The CDR3 covers 16 residues. The variable domain in full, with the rest retrieved from reference TRBV15 and TRBJ1-1, is DAMVIQNPRYQVTQFGKPVTLSCSQTLNHNVMYWYQQKSSQAPKLLFHYYDKDFNNEADTPDNFQSRRPNTSFCFLDIRSPGLGDTAMYLCATSRDHPGGQTEAFFGQGTRLTVV.

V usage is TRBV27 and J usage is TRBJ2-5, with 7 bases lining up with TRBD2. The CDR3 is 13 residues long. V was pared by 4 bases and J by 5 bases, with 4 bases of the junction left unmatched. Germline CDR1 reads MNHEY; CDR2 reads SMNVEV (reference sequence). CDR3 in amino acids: CASSYGGRETQYF. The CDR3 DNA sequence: TGTGCCAGCAGTTACGGGGGGAGGGAGACCCAGTACTTC.

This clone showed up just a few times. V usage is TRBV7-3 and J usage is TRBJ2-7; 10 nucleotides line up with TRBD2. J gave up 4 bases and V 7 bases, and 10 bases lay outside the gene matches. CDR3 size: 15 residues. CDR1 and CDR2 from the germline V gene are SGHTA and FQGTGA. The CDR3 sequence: CASIPQREGLYEQYF. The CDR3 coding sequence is TGTGCCAGCATCCCTCAGCGGGAGGGCCTATACGAGCAGTACTTC.